What follows are 22 T cell receptor beta chains derived from one specimen sequenced in a study. MiXCR was run by TCRdb on the reads, yielding one entry per CDR3 protein. In the table there are 6,500 to 8,500 distinct CDR3 sequences, over 30% of which are singletons. Sequenced material: blood. The receptors shown here come from a human donor.

In this sample, this clonotype turned up once. The chain links TRBV18 to TRBJ2-3; D is unresolved. The CDR3 covers 13 residues. Germline assignment: CDR1 KGHSH and CDR2 LQKENI. In DNA, the CDR3 is TGTGCACCTCAACTACTTAGCACAGATACGCAGTATTTT. Translation gives CAPQLLSTDTQYF.

This clonotype was recorded at least ten times. The CDR3, as DNA: TGTGCCAGCTCTATAGCGGGACTCCACTACAATGAGCAGTTCTTC. Translated, it gives CASSIAGLHYNEQFF. The chain recombines TRBV12-3 or TRBV12-4 with TRBJ2-1, with 8 bases aligning to TRBD2. Unmatched junction bases numbered 9, after V lost 8 bases and J lost 3 bases. The CDR3 has 15 residues.

This clonotype was observed at least ten times. The rearrangement links TRBV13 to TRBJ2-1; TRBD2 matches 9 bases. In germline, CDR1 is PRHDT, CDR2 FYEKMQ (reference sequence). V gave up 3 bases and J gave up 9 bases; unmatched junction bases: 18. The length of the CDR3 is 18 residues. The CDR3 DNA reads as TGTGCCAGCAGCTTTAGGGGTATGGGACTAGCAAAAGGGAGTGAGCAGTTCTTC. It translates to CASSFRGMGLAKGSEQFF.

This clonotype was found many times. V is TRBV4-2 and J is TRBJ1-1; D is possibly TRBD1 (6 bases). This CDR3 is built from 15 residues. CDR1 and CDR2 (germline): LGHNA, YNFKEQ. The V and J ends lost 4 bases and 1 base respectively, with 13 bases between them. For the CDR3, the DNA is TGTGCCAGCAGCCCCTCTATGGGACAGAACACTGAAGCTTTCTTT. It encodes CASSPSMGQNTEAFF.

This clonotype was seen a handful of times. The J gene is TRBJ1-1, the V gene TRBV28, with D uncertain. V dropped 1 base and J dropped 5 bases, with 11 bases sitting between them. Germline V gene sequence: CDR1 MDHEN, CDR2 SYDVKM. The CDR3 loop spans 14 amino acids. CDR3 in amino acids: CASSLSTGRTEAFF. The CDR3 nucleotides read TGTGCCAGCAGTTTATCAACGGGGAGGACTGAAGCTTTCTTT.

By its share, this clonotype is medium-sized (0.01 to 0.1%). This chain joins TRBV20-1 and TRBJ1-1, with a tentative D call TRBD1 (6 bases). The CDR3 consists of 12 residues. Germline assignment: CDR1 DFQATT and CDR2 SNEGSKA (reference sequence). Between the trimmed V and J ends, which lost 3 bases and 8 bases, there was a span of 13 bases. The CDR3 region has the DNA TGCAGTGCTAGGTGGGGGCAGAGGGAAGCTTTCTTT. It translates to CSARWGQREAFF.

This clonotype was counted many times. The V gene is TRBV29-1, the J gene TRBJ2-1; D is possibly TRBD1 (8 bases). The CDR3 extends over 14 amino acids. Looked up from germline, CDR1 is SQVTM and CDR2 is ANQGSEA. Trimming left V 6 bases short and J 5 bases short, with 17 bases between. In DNA, the CDR3 is TGCAGCGTGGGGGGGCAGGGGGCGGACAATGAGCAGTTCTTC. This encodes CSVGGQGADNEQFF.

This clonotype was seen a handful of times. This chain joins TRBV7-8 and TRBJ1-1; no definite D call. The V and J ends lost 6 bases and 1 base respectively, with 24 bases between them. CDR1 and CDR2 (germline): SGHVS, FQNEAQ. The CDR3 length is 18 residues. The CDR3 DNA reads TGTGCCAGCAGTTCGATAAGCGGCCGCCATGGAGGGAACACTGAAGCTTTCTTT. Translated, it gives CASSSISGRHGGNTEAFF.

The table lists this clonotype with many counts. CDR3 residues: CASSQVAGLAGYNSAGEQFF. For the CDR3, the DNA is TGTGCCAGCAGCCAAGTGGCTGGACTAGCGGGATATAATTCGGCCGGTGAGCAGTTCTTC. The rearrangement uses TRBV4-2 and TRBJ2-1, with 12 bases fitting TRBD2. In germline, CDR1 is LGHNA, CDR2 YNFKEQ. With V trimmed by 1 base and J by 9 bases, 19 bases remained unmatched. The CDR3 runs to 20 residues.

In its sample, this clonotype ranks as medium-sized. This chain joins TRBV25-1 and TRBJ1-5; no definite D call. The CDR3 has 14 amino acids. In germline, CDR1 is MGHDK, CDR2 SYGVNS. The V end lost 2 bases, the J end lost 0 bases, and 5 bases lay between the germline ends. Here the CDR3 reads CASSEIGSNQPQHF. The CDR3 DNA sequence: TGTGCCAGCAGTGAAATTGGTAGCAATCAGCCCCAGCATTTT.

This clonotype is labeled medium-sized. The chain recombines TRBV29-1 with TRBJ2-7, with 10 bases that match TRBD2. The length of the CDR3 is 16 residues. Losses at the gene ends were 4 bases for V and 1 base for J; bases not matched to a gene: 10. Germline V gene sequence: CDR1 SQVTM, CDR2 ANQGSEA. CDR3 residues: CSVAPSAGGTSYEQYF. CDR3 DNA: TGCAGCGTTGCCCCGTCAGCGGGGGGGACTTCCTACGAGCAGTACTTC.

By proportion, this clonotype is medium-sized (0.01 to 0.1%). J is TRBJ2-3 and V is TRBV4-2, with a weak D call TRBD2 (6 bases). The CDR3 sequence is 17 residues long. The V end lost 0 bases, the J end lost 3 bases, and 16 bases lay between the germline ends. Germline CDR1 is LGHNA and CDR2 is YNFKEQ. The CDR3 sequence is CASSQELRLEVTDTQYF. Written as DNA, the CDR3 is TGTGCCAGCAGCCAAGAACTGAGACTAGAGGTGACAGATACGCAGTATTTT.

This clonotype was detected only a few times. The chain is built from TRBV4-2 and TRBJ1-1, with D hard to call. V lost 3 bases, J lost 1 base, and 9 bases lay in between. Germline V gene data show CDR1 as LGHNA and CDR2 as YNFKEQ. This CDR3 contains 14 residues. CDR3 sequence reads: CASSHGETNTEAFF. DNA of the CDR3: TGTGCCAGCAGCCATGGAGAGACGAACACTGAAGCTTTCTTT.

The J gene is TRBJ2-1, the V gene TRBV18; a possible D gene is TRBD2 (5 bases). V lost 3 bases to trimming and J lost 4 bases, with 10 bases between them. Germline loops: CDR1 KGHSH, CDR2 LQKENI. The CDR3 spans 14 residues. The CDR3 here is CASSPAGKYNEQFF. Here the CDR3 DNA reads TGTGCCAGCTCACCGGCCGGGAAGTACAATGAGCAGTTCTTC.

This clonotype appeared many times. The chain is built from TRBV5-1 and TRBJ1-1; 7 positions match TRBD1. After removal of 2 bases from V and 3 bases from J, the junction contained 4 bases not matched to a gene. Germline V gene sequence: CDR1 SGHRS, CDR2 YFSETQ. The CDR3 loop spans 14 amino acids. In DNA, the CDR3 is TGCGCCAGCAGCTTACAGGGGCGGGACACTGAAGCTTTCTTT. Protein sequence: CASSLQGRDTEAFF.

As concerns this clonotype: This may stem from a read error, because a much larger clone lies one nucleotide away. The chain employs TRBV5-1 and TRBJ2-7; D uncertain. The germline gives CDR1 SGHRS, CDR2 YFSETQ. The CDR3 spans 14 residues. Trimming removed 3 bases at V and 2 bases at J, with 12 bases between. The CDR3 bases are TGCGCCAGCAGCTCCCAGTGGGCTACCTACGAGCAGTACTTC. It codes for CASSSQWATYEQYF. The whole variable domain, filled in from reference TRBV5-1 and TRBJ2-7, reads KAGVTQTPRYLIKTRGQQVTLSCSPISGHRSVSWYQQTPGQGLQFLFEYFSETQRNKGNFPGRFSGRQFSNSRSEMNVSTLELGDSALYLCASSSQWATYEQYFGPGTRLTVT.

About this clonotype itself: The CDR3 does not end in the conserved phenylalanine or tryptophan, so this is likely a read error. No DNA is shown, since the ends of the CDR3 on it are uncertain; the CDR3 is the one TCRdb lists. The CDR3 sequence: CSSSSSISDG. The V call is TRBV20-1, the J call TRBJ2-1. Germline V gives CDR1 DFQATT, CDR2 SNEGSKA (reference sequence). The length of the CDR3 is 10 amino acids, counting both ends.

By proportion, this clonotype is medium-sized. The DNA of the CDR3 is TGTGCCAGCAGTGATGGGACACAACAGCAAGCTTTCTTT. This gives the protein CASSDGTQQQAFF. The chain links TRBV2 to TRBJ1-1; tentatively, D is TRBD1 (6 bases). The V end was cut by 3 bases, the J end by 9 bases, with 14 bases between. There are 13 residues in the CDR3. From germline, CDR1 is SNHLY and CDR2 FYNNEI.

In its sample, this clonotype ranks as medium-sized. The chain recombines TRBV30 with TRBJ1-1; D might be TRBD1 (5 bases). Germline lookup yields CDR1 GTSNPN and CDR2 SVGIG (reference sequence). The CDR3 loop spans 14 amino acids. Trimming took 0 bases from V and 4 from J, leaving 12 bases between them. Here the CDR3 DNA reads TGTGCCTGGAGTGTAGGTGTGGGGGGCACTGAAGCTTTCTTT. Its protein is CAWSVGVGGTEAFF.

By sample share, this clonotype is medium-sized. The chain uses TRBV29-1 and TRBJ1-2; D gene unclear. Germline V gene data show CDR1 as SQVTM and CDR2 as ANQGSEA. The CDR3 is made up of 13 amino acids. V lost 2 bases to trimming and J lost 6 bases, with 13 bases between them. The CDR3 region has the DNA TGCAGCGTTGAATGGAGGGCATCGGATGGCTACACCTTC. Protein sequence: CSVEWRASDGYTF.

By share, this clonotype ranks as medium-sized (0.01 to 0.1%). The chain employs TRBV7-9 and TRBJ1-2; weak D call: TRBD1 (6 bases). From germline, CDR1 is SEHNR and CDR2 FQNEAQ (reference sequence). The CDR3 length is 13 residues. Between the trimmed V and J ends, which lost 6 bases and 8 bases, there was a span of 16 bases. The DNA of the CDR3 is TGTGCCAGCAGGGCAGGGGTGGACAGCGGCTACACCTTC. Residues: CASRAGVDSGYTF.

The chain uses TRBV20-1 and TRBJ2-7, with D possibly being TRBD1 (5 bases). Looked up from germline, CDR1 is DFQATT and CDR2 is SNEGSKA (reference sequence). CDR3 length: 10 amino acids. The germline V and J ends were trimmed by 8 bases and 4 bases, with 9 bases remaining between them. The CDR3 spells CSFQGYEQYF. Written as DNA, the CDR3 is TGCAGTTTCCAGGGTTACGAGCAGTACTTC.